The T cell receptor beta chain described here comes from a study of T cell responses to AZD1222 COVID-19 vaccine (dated by TCRdb to the early 2020s). As for the study more broadly: Because spike-specific TCR depth and breadth did not differ between the two schedules, AZD1222 recipients who got a second dose at roughly 4 weeks were pooled with those who got a second dose at roughly 12 weeks. A total of 233 trial participants underwent TCR sequencing, of whom more than 200 had received two doses of AZD1222 and some 25 had received two doses of the MenACWY control vaccine. Trial participants were enrolled by age into 18-55, 56-69 and 70-plus year subgroups, with roughly 160, 29 and 62 TCR-sequenced participants respectively.

Taken with the paper, the label for time point translates to: baseline before first vaccination. Samples from vaccinated people were obtained from the UK trials COV001 and COV002, which included a single-blind randomized controlled phase 2/3 trial of AZD1222 (ChAdOx1 nCoV-19) in healthy adults. For TCRbeta chain sequencing, PBMC samples from trial participants were taken at day 0 and at day 28 after the second dose. This clone has a handful of counts. Its antigen is still unknown. Base qualities are not recorded, but no much larger clone differs from it by a single base. The CDR3 regions of human TCRbeta chains were analyzed by immunosequencing. Processing in the source paper ran as follows. TCRs in the repertoires were matched against a reference library of SARS-CoV-2-specific TCRs that had been generated with the MIRA antigen-specificity platform. Breadth was defined as the fraction of unique TCRs that were SARS-CoV-2-associated. Depth was defined as the fraction of total T cells that were SARS-CoV-2-associated. Using the MIRA data, each spike-specific TCR was assigned both to the spike region to which the TCR was reactive and to a CD4 or CD8 class. Log10-transformed breadth and depth values were compared by one-way ANOVA with Sidak's multiple comparisons tests. This is the immuneACCESS table as TCRdb keeps it, with only in-frame sequences that have V and J called. A part of the clones is gone; compared with another copy, unresolved V genes explain less than half, and the rest is unexplained. V and J calls plus clone size are reproduced from that table; the DNA served to infer D and trimming. The sample includes tens of thousands of clones, with 70% to 90% observed a single time. Roughly a tenth of the sample rests with the top ten.

Overall study outcomes, separate from this receptor: The vaccine-associated CD4 TCRs covered the entire spike protein, and the dominant responses fell in regions 160-218 and 743-854. After two AZD1222 doses, spike-specific TCR breadth and depth were significantly higher than at day 0 and than in MenACWY recipients. Conclusions about previously exposed vaccinees are limited, since just a handful of AZD1222 recipients were seropositive for SARS-CoV-2 at baseline. Because no samples from the day 14 peak response were available, repertoires could be characterized only after the peak T cell response. The 56-69-year group was small, and its depth increase did not reach significance, likely because of low power. Participants were mostly white British and included more females than males, and it was suggested by the authors that clonal diversity may have been underestimated. Reportedly, almost half of the unique spike-specific TCRs recognized epitopes lying outside the regions that are mutated in the B.1.351 and B.1.1.7 variants.

There are 16 amino acids in the CDR3, from cysteine to phenylalanine inclusive. The CDR3 DNA has 48 bases and is translated from base 1. CDR1 and CDR2, per the germline V gene, are MNHNS and SASEGT. The junction shows trimming of 4 bases on V and 4 bases on J, and the gene matches do not reach 12 bases of it. The rearrangement combines TRBV6-1 with TRBJ1-2; TRBD1 aligns with 7 central bases. The sequence was collected from an adult in good health. The specimen comprised peripheral blood, sampled on day 0 of AZD1222 vaccination. The nucleotide sequence is given as TGTGCCAGCAGTGTGACAGGGAGGGGGTATGGCTATGGCTACACCTTC. Translated, this is CASSVTGRGYGYGYTF.